The present TCR beta chain was sequenced within a study of cytomegalovirus exposure and HLA in healthy donors. General observations from the study: Investigators reported some 150 TCR beta chains as tied to cytomegalovirus.

These donors were members of the roughly 120-subject validation cohort, a group separate from the approximately 640-subject first cohort. A remark on this clone: The antigen is undetermined.

Produced via immunoSEQ multiplex PCR; TCRdb's table is partial and in-frame only. In the table there are some 100,000 clones, about 84% of which are singletons. This CDR3 region has 16 residues. V lost 2 bases and J 2 bases, leaving 13 bases between the germline ends. Germline CDR1 reads SGHDN; CDR2 reads FVKESK. Sequencing was performed on PBMCs. The V call is TRBV14, the J call TRBJ2-1, with a possible D match to TRBD1 (6 bases). This TCR was sampled from a man in his late teens or twenties in good health and CMV-seronegative. The CDR3 nucleotides read TGTGCCAGCAGCCAAAGAGGGGGACGCCCCTACAATGAGCAGTTCTTC. It yields the protein CASSQRGGRPYNEQFF.